Given below is one TCR beta chain in context. The data were obtained in a study of T cell repertoires in cytomegalovirus infection. The wider study: Public TCR beta signatures marked donors with CMV infection and the matching HLA.

V lost 3 bases to trimming and J lost 10 bases, with 13 bases between them. The CDR3 totals 14 residues. The germline V gene has CDR1 MNHEY and CDR2 SVGAGI. TCRdb independently ran MiXCR on the reads; one entry per CDR3 protein. The repertoire holds fewer than 550,000 distinct CDR3 sequences, with roughly a third as singletons. J is TRBJ1-6 and V is TRBV6-5; D gene ambiguous. The clonotype was recovered from a human donor in good health (CMV status not recorded). Some clones in this sample may be carry-over from other donors' samples. The sequencing input was PBMCs. CDR3 loop: CASSYGVFNSPLHF. The CDR3 DNA sequence: TGTGCCAGCAGTTATGGTGTTTTCAACTCACCCCTCCACTTT.